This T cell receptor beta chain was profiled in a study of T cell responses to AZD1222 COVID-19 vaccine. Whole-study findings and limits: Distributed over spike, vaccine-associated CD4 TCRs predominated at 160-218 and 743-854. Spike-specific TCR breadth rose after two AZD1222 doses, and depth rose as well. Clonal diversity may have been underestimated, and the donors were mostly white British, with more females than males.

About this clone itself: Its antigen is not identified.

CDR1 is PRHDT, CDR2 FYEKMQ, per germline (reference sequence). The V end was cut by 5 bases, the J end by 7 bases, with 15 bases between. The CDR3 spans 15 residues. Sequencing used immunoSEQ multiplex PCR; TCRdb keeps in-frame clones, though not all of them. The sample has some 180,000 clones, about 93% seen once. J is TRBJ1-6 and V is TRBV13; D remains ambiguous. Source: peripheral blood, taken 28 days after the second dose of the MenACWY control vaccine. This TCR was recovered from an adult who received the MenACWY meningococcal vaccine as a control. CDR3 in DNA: TGTGCCAGCAGCGGCCCCGGGAGGCGGAATTCACCCCTCCACTTT. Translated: CASSGPGRRNSPLHF.